The clone carrying this TCR beta chain was seen ten or more times. The CDR3 contains 14 residues. Trimming took off 1 base at V and 5 bases at J, with 14 bases between the two ends. Germline V gives CDR1 DFQATT, CDR2 SNEGSKA (reference sequence). This specimen belongs to a study of CD8 T cells in ankylosing spondylitis. A single record per CDR3 protein comes from TCRdb applying MiXCR to the 5' RACE reads. The table has more than 150,000 distinct CDR3 sequences, approximately 18% seen once. Sequencing was done on a sample of blood, either unsorted or a sorted T cell fraction (not recorded which). This chain connects TRBV20-1 to TRBJ2-5, with D tentatively TRBD2 (5 bases). This clonotype was obtained from a male donor between 5 and 29 years old with ankylosing spondylitis or in good health (not recorded which). CDR3 sequence reads: CSARGETSPETQYF. CDR3 in DNA: TGCAGTGCTAGAGGGGAGACCTCACCTGAGACCCAGTACTTC.